The 9 T cell receptor beta chains listed next were all sequenced from one sample in a study of T-cell memory formation after mild COVID-19. One entry per CDR3 protein, called by TCRdb with MiXCR from the 5' RACE reads. The sample holds fewer than 700,000 distinct CDR3 sequences, approximately 18% seen once. Sequenced material: PBMCs or a T cell subset sorted from them (not recorded which). The receptors were sampled from an adult woman who had mild COVID-19 (a few samples of this study predate the infection). Cell type and time point are not known.

This clonotype appeared a few times. The DNA for the CDR3 is TGCAGTGCTAGTGCCCTCGGACAGGTCCACGAGCAGTACTTC. Translated, it gives CSASALGQVHEQYF. This chain joins TRBV20-1 and TRBJ2-7, with 7 bases fitting TRBD1. CDR3 length: 14 amino acids. Per the germline V gene, CDR1 is DFQATT and CDR2 is SNEGSKA (reference sequence). Germline trimming cut 3 bases from V and 5 bases from J; bases unmatched to any gene: 10.

This clonotype appeared a few times. This rearrangement joins TRBV6-5 to TRBJ2-3; 8 bases fit TRBD2. The CDR3 extends over 16 amino acids. Germline CDR1 MNHEY, CDR2 SVGAGI. V lost 3 bases and J lost 5; bases outside the gene matches: 10. CDR3 region: CASSYLSGRIKDTQYF. CDR3 coding DNA: TGTGCCAGCAGTTATCTCAGCGGGAGAATCAAAGATACGCAGTATTTT.

This clonotype was observed a few times. The V gene is TRBV2, the J gene TRBJ2-1; TRBD1 is a possible D gene (6 bases). Germline loops: CDR1 SNHLY, CDR2 FYNNEI. The CDR3 runs to 15 residues. Trimming shortened V by 6 bases and J by 5 bases, and 17 bases separated the two germline ends. CDR3 nucleotide sequence: TGTGCCAGCAGCGAGGGCGACAGGAGAGACAATGAGCAGTTCTTC. This translates into CASSEGDRRDNEQFF.

The chain couples TRBV12-3 or TRBV12-4 to TRBJ2-3; no definite D call. The CDR3 is made up of 15 amino acids. Trimming shortened V by 4 bases and J by 0 bases, and 11 bases separated the two germline ends. CDR3 loop: CASSSPRDSTDTQYF. CDR3 bases: TGTGCCAGCAGTTCCCCCAGAGATAGCACAGATACGCAGTATTTT.

The rearrangement joins TRBV27 to TRBJ1-5, with TRBD1 as a possible D gene (5 bases). With 2 bases removed from V and 3 bases from J, the gap between germline ends came to 8 bases. CDR3 size: 14 residues. Germline CDR1 MNHEY, CDR2 SMNVEV (reference sequence). The CDR3 coding sequence is TGTGCCAGCAGTTTACCAGGGTTCAATCAGCCCCAGCATTTT. It translates to CASSLPGFNQPQHF.

This clonotype has more than one count but fewer than ten. V gene TRBV7-9 combines with J gene TRBJ2-3; TRBD2 aligns across 7 bases. The CDR3 consists of 18 residues. Germline assignment: CDR1 SEHNR and CDR2 FQNEAQ (reference sequence). Trimming removed 7 bases from V and 5 bases from J; junction bases left unmatched: 21. The CDR3 protein is CASNFSPSRSGGRDTQYF. DNA for the CDR3: TGTGCCAGCAACTTCTCGCCGAGTCGATCGGGGGGAAGAGATACGCAGTATTTT.

This clonotype appeared a few times. V is TRBV7-8 and J is TRBJ2-7; 7 positions agree with TRBD1. This CDR3 is 14 amino acids long. V lost 3 bases, J lost 2 bases, and 4 bases stayed unmatched. Germline loops: CDR1 SGHVS, CDR2 FQNEAQ. The DNA for the CDR3 is TGTGCCAGCAGCTTCCGGGACAGTACCTACGAGCAGTACTTC. Translation: CASSFRDSTYEQYF.

The CDR3 region is CASNSAGSGNQPQHF. As DNA, the CDR3 is TGTGCCAGTAACTCTGCGGGCAGTGGAAATCAGCCCCAGCATTTT. This chain joins TRBV19 and TRBJ1-5; no clear D gene. This CDR3 region has 15 residues. Trimming took 7 bases from V and 4 from J, leaving 17 bases between them. Germline-derived CDR1 and CDR2 are LNHDA and SQIVND (reference sequence).

The V and J genes are TRBV12-3 or TRBV12-4 and TRBJ1-4; 7 bases match TRBD1. The CDR3 covers 13 residues. V lost 5 bases, J lost 15 bases, and 12 bases stayed unmatched. CDR3 in amino acids: CASSPRSGGSVFF. In nucleotides, the CDR3 is TGTGCCAGCAGTCCTCGGTCAGGGGGTTCGGTGTTTTTT.